Described below is a single T cell receptor (beta chain) sequence and its context. Germline V lookup: CDR1 KGHSH, CDR2 LQKENI. CDR3 length: 15 residues. The V end was cut by 2 bases, the J end by 4 bases, with 14 bases between. The sample originates from a study of blood T cell repertoires in COVID-19. The method was immunoSEQ multiplex PCR; TCRdb's version includes in-frame clones alone and lacks a portion of them. This sample has more than 300,000 clones; 90% to 95% occur once, and the top ten carry 3.9%. The genes are TRBV18 and TRBJ1-2; D remains ambiguous. This receptor was identified in a woman aged 25 to 39 who had been exposed to COVID-19. The sequenced material came from PBMCs or T cells enriched from blood (not recorded which). The CDR3 is CASSPVRRDLYGYTF. CDR3 DNA sequence: TGTGCCAGCTCACCAGTGCGGAGAGACCTCTATGGCTACACCTTC.